This TCR beta chain was sequenced for a study of siplizumab effects on memory and regulatory T cells (dated by TCRdb to between 2018 and 2021). Context from the whole study: The study looked at the effect of siplizumab, an anti-CD2 antibody, on alloreactive T-cell subsets in allogeneic mixed lymphocyte reactions made from human PBMCs. General study outcomes and caveats: Whether proliferating Tregs from siplizumab cultures actually had suppressive function was not functionally confirmed. Sequences below about 10^-5 frequency were poorly captured, so only a minor fraction of alloreactive clones could be mapped to unstimulated subsets. The cumulative frequency of alloreactive sequences that could be traced back to unstimulated CD4+ memory T cells was significantly reduced by siplizumab. For roughly 75-95% of proliferating CD4+ or CD8+ clones, no naive or memory phenotype could be assigned. Unstimulated naive T cells appeared more diverse than memory T cells, and naive cells seemed to contribute substantially to the alloresponse. Of the alloreactive CD4+ clones that could be mapped, the Treg-derived share averaged 68.8% with siplizumab compared with 25% to 30% in control reactions.

The library was obtained by the immunoSEQ multiplex PCR assay. Some 9.9 x 10^4 TCR templates per sample were assayed by the deep sequencing platform. Genomic DNA extracted from sorted T cells was the material used for TCRbeta CDR3 sequencing. Processing in the source paper ran as follows. The R programming language was used for clonal analysis of TCRbeta CDR3 data. Comparing unstimulated samples against CFSE-low samples taken after the reaction was how alloreactive CD4+ and CD8+ clones were defined. By matching sequences to the repertoires of sorted unstimulated Treg and non-Treg cells, each alloreactive CD4+ clone was assigned a regulatory or non-regulatory origin. The table comes from immuneACCESS by way of TCRdb, which keeps in-frame sequences with V and J called. Part of the clones is missing from these tables; in studies checked, under half for an unresolved V gene and the rest for unknown reasons. V and J calls and clone size come straight from that table; D and trimming were deduced from the DNA. The sample includes 100,000 or so clones, with around 93% observed a single time. Approximately 0.3% of the sample is in the top ten clones.

As concerns this clone: The antigen it binds to is not known. Qualities for individual bases were not recorded, and no much larger clone is one base off.

CDR1 LNHNV and CDR2 YYDKDF are derived from the germline V gene (reference sequence). Its CDR3 holds 17 amino acids, cysteine through phenylalanine. The CDR3 DNA has 51 bases and is translated from base 1. After removal of 0 bases from V and 7 bases from J, the junction retains 9 bases not matched to a gene. Sorted unstimulated T cells and proliferating T cells recovered from mixed lymphocyte reactions were subjected to TCRbeta CDR3 sequencing. Fresh whole blood from some eleven HLA-typed healthy donors was used to isolate PBMCs. Sequencing was done on a sample of CD4+ T cells sorted from blood. The sequence links TRBV15 to TRBJ2-1, with 10 bases aligning to TRBD1. This clonotype was obtained from a human donor in good health. The nucleotide sequence is given as TGTGCCACCAGCAGAGATTCTTTCGGGACAGGGGATAATGAGCAGTTCTTC. Its amino acids are CATSRDSFGTGDNEQFF.